These 17 T cell receptor beta chains were sequenced from one sample in a study of T cell responses to AZD1222 COVID-19 vaccine. Using immunoSEQ multiplex PCR, the repertoire was profiled, and TCRdb retains in-frame clones only, with some absent. Among 130,000 to 150,000 clones listed, roughly 94% were seen once. Material: peripheral blood, obtained on day 0 of AZD1222 vaccination. The receptors derive from an adult in good health.

The chain couples TRBV2 to TRBJ2-2, with unresolved D. CDR1 is SNHLY and CDR2 is FYNNEI in the germline V gene. The CDR3 runs to 11 residues. Trimming removed 5 bases from V and 5 bases from J, with 3 bases in between. CDR3 protein: CASSTTGELFF. The CDR3 nucleotides are TGTGCCAGCAGTACAACCGGGGAGCTGTTTTTT.

The chain combines TRBV9 with TRBJ2-1; tentative D call: TRBD2 (6 bases). The germline V and J ends were trimmed by 0 bases and 5 bases, with 9 bases remaining between them. The CDR3 is 14 amino acids. Germline V gene sequence: CDR1 SGDLS, CDR2 YYNGEE. CDR3 DNA: TGTGCCAGCAGCGTAGTAGCGGACCACAATGAGCAGTTCTTC. Translation: CASSVVADHNEQFF.

V usage is TRBV7-2 and J usage is TRBJ2-3, with 13 bases matching TRBD2. The CDR3 runs to 18 residues. The ends lost 1 base at V and 4 bases at J; junction bases unmatched: 8. The germline CDR1 and CDR2 sequences are SGHTA and FQGNSA. As DNA, the CDR3 is TGTGCCAGCAGCTTAGGAACTAGCGGGGGGGCCGGGGCAGATACGCAGTATTTT. This translates into CASSLGTSGGAGADTQYF.

V gene TRBV7-9 combines with J gene TRBJ2-7; D perhaps matches TRBD1 (5 bases). The CDR3 runs 14 residues. V shed 4 bases and J shed 2 bases, with 12 bases lying between them. Germline V gives CDR1 SEHNR, CDR2 FQNEAQ (reference sequence). This chain's CDR3 is CASSSRDWTYEQYF. The CDR3 DNA follows: TGTGCCAGCAGCTCCAGGGATTGGACCTACGAGCAGTACTTC.

The V call is TRBV28, the J call TRBJ2-7; possible D gene TRBD1, 5 bases. CDR1 MDHEN and CDR2 SYDVKM come from the germline V gene. With 2 bases removed from V and 3 bases from J, the gap between germline ends came to 8 bases. The CDR3 is made up of 13 amino acids. The CDR3 is CASSLGRDYEQYF. The CDR3 region has the DNA TGTGCCAGCAGTTTAGGCAGGGACTACGAGCAGTACTTC.

The rearrangement links TRBV5-6 to TRBJ1-1; a possible D gene is TRBD1 (6 bases). Deletions cut 1 base from V and 2 bases from J, with 12 bases between. This CDR3 spans 15 amino acids. Germline V gives CDR1 SGHDT, CDR2 YYEEEE. As DNA, the CDR3 is TGTGCCAGCAGCTTGACTGGGACAAGAAACACTGAAGCTTTCTTT. It translates to CASSLTGTRNTEAFF.

In the case of this clone: This CDR3 is also generated by other DNA sequences in the sample. The chain has TRBV19 and TRBJ1-1, with unresolved D. Germline lookup yields CDR1 LNHDA and CDR2 SQIVND (reference sequence). Trimming took 2 bases from V and 3 from J, leaving 7 bases between them. This CDR3 has 13 residues. This chain's CDR3 is CASSIKGDTEAFF. The CDR3 bases are TGTGCCAGTAGTATAAAGGGAGACACTGAAGCTTTCTTT.

The chain has TRBV7-9 and TRBJ2-1; 7 bases are shared with TRBD2. V shed 5 bases, J shed 8 bases, and the junction held 9 bases outside the gene matches. The CDR3 runs 14 residues. Looked up from germline, CDR1 is SEHNR and CDR2 is FQNEAQ (reference sequence). The CDR3 region is CASSIGEGGDEQFF. The DNA for the CDR3 is TGTGCCAGCAGCATTGGGGAGGGAGGCGATGAGCAGTTCTTC.

The V gene is TRBV6-5, the J gene TRBJ2-1, with 8 bases fitting TRBD1. CDR3 length: 15 residues. In germline, CDR1 is MNHEY, CDR2 SVGAGI. Trimming removed 6 bases from V and 4 bases from J; junction bases left unmatched: 8. The CDR3 loop is CASRRTGIIYNEQFF. CDR3 bases: TGTGCCAGCAGACGGACAGGGATTATTTACAATGAGCAGTTCTTC.

CDR3 protein: CASSLRRTGGRGDTQYF. CDR3 bases: TGTGCCAGCAGCCTACGACGGACAGGGGGCAGAGGAGATACGCAGTATTTT. The chain employs TRBV7-9 and TRBJ2-3, with 11 bases identical to TRBD1. Unmatched junction bases numbered 12, after V lost 5 bases and J lost 5 bases. The CDR3 consists of 17 residues. Per germline, CDR1 SEHNR and CDR2 FQNEAQ (reference sequence).

The chain combines TRBV19 with TRBJ1-1, with D tentatively TRBD1 (6 bases). V shed 4 bases and J shed 0 bases, with 18 bases lying between them. Germline V gene lookup returns CDR1 LNHDA and CDR2 SQIVND (reference sequence). The CDR3 sequence is 17 residues long. In DNA form, the CDR3 reads TGTGCCAGTAGTAGACCCCAGGGGCAGCGCATGAACACTGAAGCTTTCTTT. Its protein product is CASSRPQGQRMNTEAFF.

The V gene is TRBV5-1, the J gene TRBJ1-2; D unclear. Per the germline V gene, CDR1 is SGHRS and CDR2 is YFSETQ. V was clipped by 1 base and J by 3 bases, with 7 bases between them. CDR3 length: 13 residues. DNA for the CDR3: TGCGCCAGCAGCTTGCTCTCGTACTATGGCTACACCTTC. This translates into CASSLLSYYGYTF.

The chain uses TRBV5-4 and TRBJ2-7; 9 nucleotides agree with TRBD1. V shed 3 bases and J 5 bases; nucleotides not matched to a gene: 9. This CDR3 contains 15 residues. Germline CDR1 SGHNT, CDR2 YYREEE (reference sequence). This chain's CDR3 is CASSSTGTGTDEQYF. The CDR3 DNA reads as TGTGCCAGCAGCTCTACCGGGACAGGGACGGACGAGCAGTACTTC.

V usage is TRBV6-1 and J usage is TRBJ2-5, with D perhaps matching TRBD1 (6 bases). The germline CDR1 and CDR2 sequences are MNHNS and SASEGT. Trimming left V 4 bases short and J 4 bases short, with 19 bases between. The CDR3 consists of 16 residues. CDR3 region: CASSAGWGQALETQYF. The CDR3 bases are TGTGCCAGCAGTGCCGGGTGGGGGCAGGCGTTAGAGACCCAGTACTTC.

The chain joins TRBV7-6 to TRBJ2-7; 8 nucleotides match TRBD2. With V trimmed by 1 base and J by 0 bases, 5 bases remained unmatched. The CDR3 contains 16 residues. Looked up from germline, CDR1 is SGHVS and CDR2 is FNYEAQ. CDR3: CASSLVSGGFSYEQYF. The CDR3 DNA is TGTGCCAGCAGCTTAGTGAGCGGGGGCTTCTCCTACGAGCAGTACTTC. The full variable domain, its missing parts supplied by reference TRBV7-6 and TRBJ2-7, is GAGVSQSPRYKVTKRGQDVALRCDPISGHVSLYWYRQALGQGPEFLTYFNYEAQQDKSGLPNDRFSAERPEGSISTLTIQRTEQRDSAMYRCASSLVSGGFSYEQYFGPGTRLTVT.

In this sample, this clone turned up a few times. One end of the junction is discordant with germline, which a read error may explain. The CDR3 here is CARGGQSAPF. CDR3 nucleotide sequence: TGCGCCAGAGGGGGACAGAGCGCTCCGTTT. This chain links TRBV10-1 with TRBJ1-6, with 7 bases matching TRBD1. CDR1 and CDR2 (germline): WNHNN, SYGVQD (reference sequence). This CDR3 is built from 10 residues.

This rearrangement joins TRBV29-1 to TRBJ1-2; the D is unclear. Looked up from germline, CDR1 is SQVTM and CDR2 is ANQGSEA. With 4 bases removed from V and 7 bases from J, the gap between germline ends came to 16 bases. The CDR3 extends over 13 amino acids. The CDR3: CSVAARQRGGYTF. Written as DNA, the CDR3 is TGCAGCGTTGCCGCTCGACAACGGGGTGGCTACACCTTC.